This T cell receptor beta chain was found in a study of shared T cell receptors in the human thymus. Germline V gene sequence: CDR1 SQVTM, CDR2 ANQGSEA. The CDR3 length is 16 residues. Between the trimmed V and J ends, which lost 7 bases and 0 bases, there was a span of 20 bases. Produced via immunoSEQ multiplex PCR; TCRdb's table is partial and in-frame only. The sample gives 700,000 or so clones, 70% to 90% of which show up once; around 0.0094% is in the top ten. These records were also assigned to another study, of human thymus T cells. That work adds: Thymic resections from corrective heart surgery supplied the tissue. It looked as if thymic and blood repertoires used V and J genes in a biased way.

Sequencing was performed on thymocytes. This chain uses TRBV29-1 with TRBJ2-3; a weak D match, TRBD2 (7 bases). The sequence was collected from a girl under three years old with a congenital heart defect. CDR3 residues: CSAWGERGGSTDTQYF. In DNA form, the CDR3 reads TGCAGCGCCTGGGGGGAAAGGGGGGGAAGCACAGATACGCAGTATTTT.